A selection of T cell receptor beta chains follows, all from one sample in a study of cytomegalovirus exposure and HLA in healthy donors. TCRdb keeps only in-frame clones here, not all; method: immunoSEQ multiplex PCR. The table lists about 150,000 clones, approximately 86% of them singletons. The source material was PBMCs. The receptor set was obtained from a human donor in good health. Both conserved end residues are part of each CDR3. D genes are given only for firm matches. For some rows the clone size is stated as once, few or many, or as a class when expanded; others skip it.

NA | TRBD1 | TRBJ2-5 | TRBV30 | TGTGCCTGGAACCCGGGACAGAGACAAGAGACCCAGTACTTC | CAWNPGQRQETQYF
NA | TRBD1 | TRBJ1-4 | TRBV5-5 | TGTGCCAGCAGCTCCCTGACAGGGAGGCGGGATAGTGAAAAACTGTTTTTT | CASSSLTGRRDSEKLFF
NA | NA | TRBJ1-5 | TRBV10-2 | TGCGCCAGCAGTGAGCCTAGCAGGCCCCAGCATTTT | CASSEPSRPQHF
NA | TRBD2 | TRBJ2-2 | TRBV2 | TGTGCCAGCAGTCCTAGCGGCAACGCGGGCACCGGGGAGCTGTTTTTT | CASSPSGNAGTGELFF
once | TRBD1 | TRBJ1-3 | TRBV28 | TGTGCGAGCTGCCGACAGGGCACTGGAAACACCATATATTTT | CASCRQGTGNTIYF
NA | NA | TRBJ2-5 | TRBV6-1 | TGTGCCAGCAGTGAAGCGGGCGATTTTGGGACCCAGTACTTC | CASSEAGDFGTQYF
NA | TRBD1 | TRBJ1-3 | TRBV25-1 | TGTGCCAGCCGGGGACAGGGTGGAAACACCATATATTTT | CASRGQGGNTIYF
NA | NA | TRBJ2-1 | TRBV18 | TGTGCCAGCTCACCACCGGGAAGCGGAAACTACAATGAGCAGTTCTTC | CASSPPGSGNYNEQFF
once | TRBD1 | TRBJ2-1 | TRBV2 | TGTGCCAGCAGCGTAGGAACCTTGACAGGGGCCATCTCCTACAATGAGCAGTTCTTC | CASSVGTLTGAISYNEQFF
NA | NA | TRBJ2-1 | TRBV15 | TGTGCCACCAGCAGAGGCCCCGAGGGTTGGGCAAATGAGCAGTTCTTC | CATSRGPEGWANEQFF
NA | TRBD1 | TRBJ2-7 | TRBV27 | TGTGCCAGCAGCTTGACGTTAAGGGACAGGGTAGGACAGCAGTACTTC | CASSLTLRDRVGQQYF
NA | NA | TRBJ2-2 | TRBV7-2 | TGTGCCAGCAGCCGCAGGACCGGGGAGCTGTTTTTT | CASSRRTGELFF
NA | NA | TRBJ2-7 | TRBV5-1 | TGCGCCAGCAGCCCCGGGTACGAGCAGTACTTC | CASSPGYEQYF
NA | TRBD1 | TRBJ2-1 | TRBV5-1 | TGCGCCAGCAGCAGGACAGGGTACTACAATGAGCAGTTCTTC | CASSRTGYYNEQFF
NA | NA | TRBJ2-5 | TRBV7-6 | TGTGCCAGCAGCTTAGATGTAGGGAGCGGGGAGACCCAGTACTTC | CASSLDVGSGETQYF
NA | NA | TRBJ1-6 | TRBV7-2 | TGTGCCAGCAGCTCACAGACAGGCGTCTGGACACCCCTCCACTTT | CASSSQTGVWTPLHF
NA | NA | TRBJ2-1 | TRBV6-1 | TGTGCCAGCAGTCGGGGCAATGAGCAGTTCTTC | CASSRGNEQFF
NA | TRBD1 | TRBJ2-3 | TRBV27 | TGTGCCAGCAGTAAGCGGACAGGATCTAGCACAGATACGCAGTATTTT | CASSKRTGSSTDTQYF
NA | TRBD1 | TRBJ1-1 | TRBV11-2 | TGTGCCAGCAGCCCCGGACAGGGGCGAGAAGCTTTCTTT | CASSPGQGREAFF
NA | TRBD2 | TRBJ2-5 | TRBV7-9 | TGTGCCAGCAGCTCCGTCGTCCGACTAGCGGAACAAGAGACCCAGTACTTC | CASSSVVRLAEQETQYF
NA | NA | TRBJ1-3 | TRBV6-6 | TGTGCCAGCAGTTACTCGTTGGGAGTTGGAAACACCATATATTTT | CASSYSLGVGNTIYF
NA | TRBD2 | TRBJ2-7 | TRBV25-1 | TGTGCCAGCAGTCTTCTCCCGGGACTACCGGGCGAGCAGTACTTC | CASSLLPGLPGEQYF
once | TRBD1 | TRBJ1-1 | TRBV5-8 | TGTGCCAGCAGCCCCGGACAGGGGATCACTGAAGCTTTCTTT | CASSPGQGITEAFF
NA | TRBD1 | TRBJ2-7 | TRBV18 | TGTGCCAGCTCACCCGTGACAGGGAGCTTAGGAGAGCAGTACTTC | CASSPVTGSLGEQYF
NA | NA | TRBJ2-7 | TRBV13 | TGTGCCAGCAGCTTATGGTCGGTAGTTTCCTACGAGCAGTACTTC | CASSLWSVVSYEQYF
NA | NA | TRBJ1-4 | TRBV10-1 | TGCGCCAGGTCTTCTGGGGGCACTAATGAAAAACTGTTTTTT | CARSSGGTNEKLFF
NA | TRBD1 | TRBJ2-5 | TRBV27 | TGTGCCAGCAGTTTACAGGGGGCTAAAGAGACCCAGTACTTC | CASSLQGAKETQYF
NA | TRBD1 | TRBJ2-1 | TRBV28 | TGTGCCAGCACCACCCCCGGGACAGGGTATGTGGCAGAGCAGTTCTTC | CASTTPGTGYVAEQFF
once | NA | TRBJ1-1 | TRBV30 | TGTGCCTGGAGTGTACAGGGAGGGGCTGAAGCTTTCTTT | CAWSVQGGAEAFF
NA | NA | TRBJ2-5 | TRBV2 | TGTGCCAGCAGCCCCTCGAGACAAGAACGAGAGACCCAGTACTTC | CASSPSRQERETQYF
NA | TRBD1 | TRBJ1-1 | TRBV7-9 | TGTGCCAGCAGCTCCGGACAGGGGCCCGATGCTTTCTTT | CASSSGQGPDAFF
NA | TRBD1 | TRBJ1-4 | TRBV5-1 | TGCGCCAGCAGCTTACGTGACAGGGGGCTGGGTGAAAAACTGTTTTTT | CASSLRDRGLGEKLFF
NA | TRBD2 | TRBJ2-1 | TRBV11-2 | TGTGCCAGCAGCTTAGATAGGGGGACTAGCGGGAGGAGCTCCTACAATGAGCAGTTCTTC | CASSLDRGTSGRSSYNEQFF
once | NA | TRBJ2-2 | TRBV9 | TGTGCCAGCAGCGGGAGCGGGGAGCTGTTTTTT | CASSGSGELFF
NA | TRBD1 | TRBJ2-7 | TRBV19 | TGTGCCAGTAGTAAACGGGGACAGGGTATTTCCGAGCAGTACTTC | CASSKRGQGISEQYF
NA | TRBD1 | TRBJ1-5 | TRBV6-5 | TGTGCCAGCAGAAAGACAGGGCACTTCAATCAGCCCCAGCATTTT | CASRKTGHFNQPQHF
NA | TRBD1 | TRBJ2-7 | TRBV7-8 | TGTGCCAGCAGCTCTAGGACAGGCCCCTACGAGCAGTACTTC | CASSSRTGPYEQYF
few | TRBD1 | TRBJ1-5 | TRBV7-3 | TGTGCCAGCAGCAGAACAGGGGGCGCGGATCAGCCCCAGCATTTT | CASSRTGGADQPQHF
NA | NA | TRBJ2-7 | TRBV7-2 | TGTGCCAGCAGTCAGGCCTCCTACGAGCAGTACTTC | CASSQASYEQYF
NA | TRBD1 | TRBJ2-1 | TRBV18 | TGTGCCAGCTCACCACCGAGGACAGGATACAATGAGCAGTTCTTC | CASSPPRTGYNEQFF
NA | NA | TRBJ2-5 | TRBV4-1 | TGCGCCAGCAGCCAAGATGGGACTGGGGGGACCCAGTACTTC | CASSQDGTGGTQYF
NA | TRBD1 | TRBJ1-1 | TRBV4-3 | TGCGCCAGCAGCCAAGTTGTTTATCAGGGGGGTACTGAAGCTTTCTTT | CASSQVVYQGGTEAFF
NA | NA | TRBJ2-7 | TRBV30 | TGTGCCTGGAGTGTAGGAGGGTCTTCCTACGAGCAGTACTTC | CAWSVGGSSYEQYF
NA | NA | TRBJ2-7 | TRBV5-1 | TGCGCCAGCAGCTTGGTTCAGGGCTACGAGCAGTACTTC | CASSLVQGYEQYF
NA | NA | TRBJ1-6 | TRBV27 | TGTGCCAGCAGCCCGGGTCAGGCAGGGAGGAATTCACCCCTCCACTTT | CASSPGQAGRNSPLHF
NA | NA | TRBJ1-2 | TRBV28 | TGTGCCAGTTCGGCGAGGACGGGGGGCTACACCTTC | CASSARTGGYTF
NA | TRBD2 | TRBJ2-2 | TRBV18 | TGTGCCAGCTCACCACTAGCGGGAGTCGCCGGGGAGCTGTTTTTT | CASSPLAGVAGELFF
once | TRBD1 | TRBJ2-7 | TRBV5-6 | TGTGCCAGCAGCTCAACAGGGGTAGAGCAGTACTTC | CASSSTGVEQYF
few | NA | TRBJ1-2 | TRBV15 | TGTGCCACCAGCAGAGATCGACGCCAGGATGGCTACACCTTC | CATSRDRRQDGYTF
few | NA | TRBJ1-1 | TRBV7-9 | TGTGCCAGCAGCTTAGCGGGGGCGGTTGGAGCTTTCTTT | CASSLAGAVGAFF
NA | NA | TRBJ1-1 | TRBV6-5 | TGTGCCAGCAGAACAATCCGGGGAAACACTGAAGCTTTCTTT | CASRTIRGNTEAFF
few | TRBD1 | TRBJ2-7 | TRBV5-4 | TGTGCCAGCAGCCCCGGACAGGGGGCCTACGAGCAGTACTTC | CASSPGQGAYEQYF
NA | NA | TRBJ1-4 | TRBV18 | TGTGCCAGCTCACCTAAGGGGCCACCCACTAATGAAAAACTGTTTTTT | CASSPKGPPTNEKLFF
NA | NA | TRBJ2-1 | TRBV20-1 | TGCAGTGCTCTTCGAGGTCATGAGCAGTTCTTC | CSALRGHEQFF